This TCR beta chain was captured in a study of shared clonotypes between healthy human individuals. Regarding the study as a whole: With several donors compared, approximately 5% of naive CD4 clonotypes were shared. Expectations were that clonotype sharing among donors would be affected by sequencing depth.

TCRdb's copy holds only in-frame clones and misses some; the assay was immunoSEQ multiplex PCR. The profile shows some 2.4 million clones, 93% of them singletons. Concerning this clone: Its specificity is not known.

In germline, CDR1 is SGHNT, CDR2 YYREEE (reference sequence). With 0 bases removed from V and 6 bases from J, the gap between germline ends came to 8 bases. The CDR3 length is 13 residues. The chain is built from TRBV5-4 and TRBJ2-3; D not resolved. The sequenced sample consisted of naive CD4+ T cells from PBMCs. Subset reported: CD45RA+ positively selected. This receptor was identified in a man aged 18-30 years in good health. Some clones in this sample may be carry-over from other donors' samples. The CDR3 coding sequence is TGTGCCAGCAGCTTGGCCGTGGGGGATACGCAGTATTTT. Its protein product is CASSLAVGDTQYF.